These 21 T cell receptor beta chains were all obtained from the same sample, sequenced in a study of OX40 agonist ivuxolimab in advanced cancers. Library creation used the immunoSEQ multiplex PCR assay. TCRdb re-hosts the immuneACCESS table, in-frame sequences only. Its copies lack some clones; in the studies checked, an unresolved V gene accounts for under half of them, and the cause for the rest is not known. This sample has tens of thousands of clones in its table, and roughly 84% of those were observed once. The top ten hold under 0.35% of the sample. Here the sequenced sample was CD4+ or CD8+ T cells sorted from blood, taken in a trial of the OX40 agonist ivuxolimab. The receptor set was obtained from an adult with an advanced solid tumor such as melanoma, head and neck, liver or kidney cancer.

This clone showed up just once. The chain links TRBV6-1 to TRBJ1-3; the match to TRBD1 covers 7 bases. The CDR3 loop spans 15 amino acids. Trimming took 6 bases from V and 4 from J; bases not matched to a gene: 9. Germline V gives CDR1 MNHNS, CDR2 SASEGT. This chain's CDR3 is CASSIRGAQGNTIYF. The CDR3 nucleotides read TGTGCCAGCAGCATCAGGGGGGCGCAAGGAAACACCATATATTTT.

CDR3 region: CASKDLNEKLFF. The CDR3 DNA reads TGTGCCAGCAAAGACCTAAATGAAAAACTGTTTTTT. The chain carries TRBV19 and TRBJ1-4; no reliable D call. V was pared by 9 bases and J by 5 bases, with 10 bases between. CDR1 and CDR2 (germline): LNHDA, SQIVND (reference sequence). CDR3 length equals 12 residues.

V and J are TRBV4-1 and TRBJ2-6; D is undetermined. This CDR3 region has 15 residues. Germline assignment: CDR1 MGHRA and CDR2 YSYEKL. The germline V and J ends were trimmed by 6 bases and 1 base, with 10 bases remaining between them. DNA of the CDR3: TGCGCCAGCAGGGAGAATCCGTCTGGGGCCAACGTCCTGACTTTC. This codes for CASRENPSGANVLTF.

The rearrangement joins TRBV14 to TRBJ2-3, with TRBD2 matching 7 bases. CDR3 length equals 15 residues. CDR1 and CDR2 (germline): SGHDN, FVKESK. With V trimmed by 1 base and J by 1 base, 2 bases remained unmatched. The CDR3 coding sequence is TGTGCCAGCAGCCAAGGACGGGGGGGCACAGATACGCAGTATTTT. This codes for CASSQGRGGTDTQYF.

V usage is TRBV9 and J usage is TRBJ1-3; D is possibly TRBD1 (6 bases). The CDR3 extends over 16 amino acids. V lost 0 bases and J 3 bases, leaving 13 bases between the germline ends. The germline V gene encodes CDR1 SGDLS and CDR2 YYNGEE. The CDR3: CASSVDQGTFGNTIYF. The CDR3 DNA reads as TGTGCCAGCAGCGTAGACCAGGGGACCTTTGGAAACACCATATATTTT.

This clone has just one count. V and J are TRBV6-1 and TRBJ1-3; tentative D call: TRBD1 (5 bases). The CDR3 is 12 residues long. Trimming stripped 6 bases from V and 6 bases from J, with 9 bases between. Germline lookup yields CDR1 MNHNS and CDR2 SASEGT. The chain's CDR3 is CASRTDKNTIYF. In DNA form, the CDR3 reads TGTGCCAGCAGAACGGACAAAAACACCATATATTTT.

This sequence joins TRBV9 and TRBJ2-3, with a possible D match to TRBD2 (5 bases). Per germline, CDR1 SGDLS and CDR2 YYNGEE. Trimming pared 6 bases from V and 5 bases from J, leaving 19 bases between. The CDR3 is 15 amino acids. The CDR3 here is CASTPEGVARDTQYF. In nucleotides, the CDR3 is TGTGCCAGCACCCCCGAGGGCGTGGCCAGAGATACGCAGTATTTT.

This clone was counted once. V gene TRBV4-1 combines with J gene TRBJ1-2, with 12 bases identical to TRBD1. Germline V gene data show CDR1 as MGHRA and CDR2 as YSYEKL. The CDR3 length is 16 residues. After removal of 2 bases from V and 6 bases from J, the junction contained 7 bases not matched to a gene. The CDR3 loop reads CASSQLNRDRGHGYTF. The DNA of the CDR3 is TGCGCCAGCAGCCAATTAAACCGGGACAGGGGGCATGGCTACACCTTC.

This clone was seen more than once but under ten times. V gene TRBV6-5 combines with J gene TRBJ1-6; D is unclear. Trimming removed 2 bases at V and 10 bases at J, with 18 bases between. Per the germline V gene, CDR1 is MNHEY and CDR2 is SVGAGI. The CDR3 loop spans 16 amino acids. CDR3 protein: CASSYARQASGSPLHF. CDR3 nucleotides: TGTGCCAGCAGTTACGCACGCCAGGCCTCGGGGTCACCCCTCCACTTT.

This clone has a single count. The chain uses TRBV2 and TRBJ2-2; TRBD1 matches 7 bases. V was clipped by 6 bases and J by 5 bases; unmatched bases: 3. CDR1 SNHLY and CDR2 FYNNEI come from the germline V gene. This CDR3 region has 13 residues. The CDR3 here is CASSRQGTGELFF. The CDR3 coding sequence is TGTGCCAGCAGCAGACAGGGAACCGGGGAGCTGTTTTTT.

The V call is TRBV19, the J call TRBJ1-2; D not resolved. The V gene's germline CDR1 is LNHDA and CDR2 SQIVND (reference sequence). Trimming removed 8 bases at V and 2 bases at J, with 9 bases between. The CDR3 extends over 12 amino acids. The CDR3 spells CASDRQNYGYTF. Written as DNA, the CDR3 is TGTGCCAGTGATCGGCAGAACTATGGCTACACCTTC.

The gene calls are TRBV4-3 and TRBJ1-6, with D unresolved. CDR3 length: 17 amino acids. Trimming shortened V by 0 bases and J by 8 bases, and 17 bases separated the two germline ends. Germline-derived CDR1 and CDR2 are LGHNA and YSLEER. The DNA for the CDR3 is TGCGCCAGCAGCCAAGATCTTCGGAGGGCTGAGTATTCACCCCTCCACTTT. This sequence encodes CASSQDLRRAEYSPLHF.

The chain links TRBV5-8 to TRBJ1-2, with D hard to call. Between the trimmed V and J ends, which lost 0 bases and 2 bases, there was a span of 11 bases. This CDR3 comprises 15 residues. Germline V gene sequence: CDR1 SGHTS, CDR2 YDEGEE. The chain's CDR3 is CASSLGPPGNYGYTF. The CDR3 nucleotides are TGTGCCAGCAGCTTGGGACCTCCCGGGAACTATGGCTACACCTTC. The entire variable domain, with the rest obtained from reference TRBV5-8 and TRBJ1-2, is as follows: EAGVTQSPTHLIKTRGQQATLRCSPISGHTSVYWYQQALGLGLQFLLWYDEGEERNRGNFPPRFSGRQFPNYSSELNVNALELEDSALYLCASSLGPPGNYGYTFGSGTRLTVV.

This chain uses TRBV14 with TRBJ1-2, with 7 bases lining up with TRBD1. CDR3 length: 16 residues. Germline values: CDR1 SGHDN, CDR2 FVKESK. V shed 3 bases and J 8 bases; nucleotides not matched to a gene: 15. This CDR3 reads CASSQSPGEGGKGYTF. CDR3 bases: TGTGCCAGCAGCCAGTCCCCCGGGGAAGGGGGCAAGGGCTACACCTTC.

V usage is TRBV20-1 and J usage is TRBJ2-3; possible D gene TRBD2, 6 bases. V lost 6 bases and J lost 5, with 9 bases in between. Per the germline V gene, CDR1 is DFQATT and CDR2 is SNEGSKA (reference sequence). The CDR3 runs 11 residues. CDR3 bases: TGCAGTGCGAGACTAGTAGATACGCAGTATTTT. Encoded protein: CSARLVDTQYF.

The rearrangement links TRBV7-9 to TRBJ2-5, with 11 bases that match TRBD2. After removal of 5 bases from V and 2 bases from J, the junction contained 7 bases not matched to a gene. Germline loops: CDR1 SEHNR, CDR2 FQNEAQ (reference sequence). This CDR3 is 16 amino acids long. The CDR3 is CASSPISGGGQETQYF. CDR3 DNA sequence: TGTGCCAGCAGCCCCATTAGCGGGGGGGGGCAAGAGACCCAGTACTTC.

CDR3 amino acids: CASSGQGGTEAFF. CDR3 DNA sequence: TGCGCCAGCAGCGGACAGGGAGGCACTGAAGCTTTCTTT. The gene calls are TRBV5-1 and TRBJ1-1; 8 nucleotides align to TRBD1. The V gene's germline CDR1 is SGHRS and CDR2 YFSETQ. This CDR3 spans 13 amino acids. J lost 4 bases, V lost 4 bases, and 3 bases had no gene match.

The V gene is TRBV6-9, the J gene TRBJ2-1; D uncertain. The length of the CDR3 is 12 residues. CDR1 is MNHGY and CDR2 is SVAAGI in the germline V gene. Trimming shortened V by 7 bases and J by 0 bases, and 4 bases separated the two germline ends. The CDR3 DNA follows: TGTGCCAGCACGGCCTCCTACAATGAGCAGTTCTTC. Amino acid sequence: CASTASYNEQFF.

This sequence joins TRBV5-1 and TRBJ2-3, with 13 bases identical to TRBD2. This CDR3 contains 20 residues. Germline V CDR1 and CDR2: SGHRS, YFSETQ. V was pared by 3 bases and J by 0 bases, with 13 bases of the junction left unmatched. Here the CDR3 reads CASSSSTLAGGPWSTDTQYF. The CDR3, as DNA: TGCGCCAGCAGCTCCTCCACACTAGCGGGGGGGCCCTGGAGCACAGATACGCAGTATTTT.

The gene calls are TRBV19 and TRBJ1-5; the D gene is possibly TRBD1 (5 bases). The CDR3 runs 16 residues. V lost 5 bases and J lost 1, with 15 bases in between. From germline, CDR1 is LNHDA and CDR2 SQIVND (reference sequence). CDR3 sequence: CASSGGGTLSNQPQHF. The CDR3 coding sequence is TGTGCCAGTAGTGGCGGGGGGACCCTAAGCAATCAGCCCCAGCATTTT.

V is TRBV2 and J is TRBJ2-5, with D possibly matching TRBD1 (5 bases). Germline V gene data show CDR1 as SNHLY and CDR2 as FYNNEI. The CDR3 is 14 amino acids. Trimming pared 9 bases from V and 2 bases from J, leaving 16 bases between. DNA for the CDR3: TGTGCCAGTGGGAAGGGGCAGATACAAGAGACCCAGTACTTC. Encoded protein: CASGKGQIQETQYF.